This TCR beta chain appears in the sequencing data of a study of response to subunit inactivated influenza vaccine. Germline lookup yields CDR1 LNHDA and CDR2 SQIVND (reference sequence). The V and J ends lost 5 bases and 7 bases respectively, with 18 bases between them. The CDR3 is made up of 16 amino acids. With regard to this clonotype: Its antigen is currently unknown.

Study-wide results and limits: Authors suggested that a seasonal influenza vaccination recruits few new T cells each time.

One entry per CDR3 protein, called by TCRdb with MiXCR from the RT-PCR reads. The data show about 520,000 distinct CDR3 sequences, 25% seen once. This TCR was sampled from a man in his forties or fifties who received an inactivated influenza vaccine. The sample consisted of CD4+ T cells sorted from PBMCs, taken more than 4 days after vaccination. V usage is TRBV19 and J usage is TRBJ1-6; possibly TRBD1 for D (5 bases). The chain's CDR3 is CASSYRNRYENSPLHF. CDR3 coding DNA: TGTGCCAGTAGTTACAGGAACCGGTATGAGAATTCACCCCTCCACTTT.